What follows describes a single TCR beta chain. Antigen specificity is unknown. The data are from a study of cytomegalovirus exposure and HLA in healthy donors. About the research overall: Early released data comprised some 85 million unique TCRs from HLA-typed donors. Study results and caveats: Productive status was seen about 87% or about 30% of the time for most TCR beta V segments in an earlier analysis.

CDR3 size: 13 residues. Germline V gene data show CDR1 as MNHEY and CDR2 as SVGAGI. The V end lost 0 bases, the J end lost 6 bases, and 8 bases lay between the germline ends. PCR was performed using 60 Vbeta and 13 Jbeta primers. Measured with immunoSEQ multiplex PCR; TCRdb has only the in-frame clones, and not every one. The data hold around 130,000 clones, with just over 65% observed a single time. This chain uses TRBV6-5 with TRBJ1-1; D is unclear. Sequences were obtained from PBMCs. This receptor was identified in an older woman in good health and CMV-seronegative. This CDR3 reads CASSYSSGAEAFF. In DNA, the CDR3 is TGTGCCAGCAGTTACTCGTCAGGTGCTGAAGCTTTCTTT.